This T cell receptor beta chain came from a study of metastatic and nonmetastatic thyroid tumors. In the study's own analysis: Clinicopathological groups differed in CDR3, with these differences serving to build a distant-metastasis classifier for papillary thyroid cancer. TCRdb used MiXCR to call clones anew from the PCR reads. TCRdb's processing, not the authors' own work, is the source of the V and J calls. Found here are some 18,000 clones, under 45% of them singletons; the top ten hold under 30%. Germline V gives CDR1 SGHVS, CDR2 FQNEAQ. This CDR3 is 15 amino acids long. Trimming took 5 bases from V and 6 from J, leaving 19 bases between them. Not a single patient had been given any form of treatment at any point before undergoing thyroid surgery.

J is TRBJ1-2 and V is TRBV7-8; D is ambiguous. Material for sequencing was tumor tissue. This receptor was taken from a female donor with papillary thyroid cancer or a benign thyroid nodule (not recorded which). Some clones in this sample may be carry-over from other donors' samples. CDR3 sequence (DNA): TGTGCCAGCAGCCCCGCAAAAGAAGGGTCCCATGGCTACACCTTC. It translates to CASSPAKEGSHGYTF.